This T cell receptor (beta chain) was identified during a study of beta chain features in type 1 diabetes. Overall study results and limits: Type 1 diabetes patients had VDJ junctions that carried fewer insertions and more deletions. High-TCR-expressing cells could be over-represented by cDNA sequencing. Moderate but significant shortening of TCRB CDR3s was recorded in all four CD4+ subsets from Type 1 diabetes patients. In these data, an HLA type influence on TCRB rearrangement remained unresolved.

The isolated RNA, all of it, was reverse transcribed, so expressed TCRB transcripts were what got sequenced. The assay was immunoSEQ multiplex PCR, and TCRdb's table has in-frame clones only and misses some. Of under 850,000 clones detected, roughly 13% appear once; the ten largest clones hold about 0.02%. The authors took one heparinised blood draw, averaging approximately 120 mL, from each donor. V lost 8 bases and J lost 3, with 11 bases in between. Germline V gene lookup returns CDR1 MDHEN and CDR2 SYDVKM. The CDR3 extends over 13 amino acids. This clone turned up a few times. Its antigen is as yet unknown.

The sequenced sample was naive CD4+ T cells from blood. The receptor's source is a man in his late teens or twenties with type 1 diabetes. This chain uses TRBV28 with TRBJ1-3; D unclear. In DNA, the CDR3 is TGTGCCAGCTCCCTCTCGGTTGGAAACACCATATATTTT. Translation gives CASSLSVGNTIYF. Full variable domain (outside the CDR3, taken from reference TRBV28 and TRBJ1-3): DVKVTQSSRYLVKRTGEKVFLECVQDMDHENMFWYRQDPGLGLRLIYFSYDVKMKEKGDIPEGYSVSREKKERFSLILESASTNQTSMYLCASSLSVGNTIYFGEGSWLTVV.